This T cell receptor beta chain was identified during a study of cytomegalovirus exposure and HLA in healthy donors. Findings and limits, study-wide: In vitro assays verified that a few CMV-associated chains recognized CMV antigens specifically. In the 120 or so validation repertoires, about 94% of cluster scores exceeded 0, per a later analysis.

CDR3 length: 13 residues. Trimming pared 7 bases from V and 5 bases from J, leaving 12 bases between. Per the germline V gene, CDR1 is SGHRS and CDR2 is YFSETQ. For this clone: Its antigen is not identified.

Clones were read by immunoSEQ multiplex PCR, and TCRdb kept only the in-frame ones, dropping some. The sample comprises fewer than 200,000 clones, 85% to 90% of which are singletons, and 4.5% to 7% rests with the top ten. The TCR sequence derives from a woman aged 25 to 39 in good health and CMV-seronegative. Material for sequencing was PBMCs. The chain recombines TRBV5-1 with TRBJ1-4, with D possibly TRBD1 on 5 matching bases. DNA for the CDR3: TGCGCCAGCGGAACAGGTCGAAATGAAAAACTGTTTTTT. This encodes CASGTGRNEKLFF.